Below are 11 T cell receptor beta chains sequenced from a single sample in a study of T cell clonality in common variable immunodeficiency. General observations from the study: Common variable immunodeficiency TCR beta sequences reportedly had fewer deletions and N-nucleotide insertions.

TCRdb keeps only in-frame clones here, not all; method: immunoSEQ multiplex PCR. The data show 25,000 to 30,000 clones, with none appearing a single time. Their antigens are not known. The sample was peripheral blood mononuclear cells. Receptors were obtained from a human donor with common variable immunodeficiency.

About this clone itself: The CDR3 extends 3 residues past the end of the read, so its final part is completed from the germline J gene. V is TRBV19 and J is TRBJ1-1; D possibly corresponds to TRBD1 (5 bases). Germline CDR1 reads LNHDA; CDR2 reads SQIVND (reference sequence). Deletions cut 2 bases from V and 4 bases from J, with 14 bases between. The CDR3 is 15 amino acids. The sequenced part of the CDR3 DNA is TGTGCCAGTAGTATACTAAGCAGGGAGGGCACTGAA. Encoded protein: CASSILSREGTE. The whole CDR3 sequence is CASSILSREGTEAFF.

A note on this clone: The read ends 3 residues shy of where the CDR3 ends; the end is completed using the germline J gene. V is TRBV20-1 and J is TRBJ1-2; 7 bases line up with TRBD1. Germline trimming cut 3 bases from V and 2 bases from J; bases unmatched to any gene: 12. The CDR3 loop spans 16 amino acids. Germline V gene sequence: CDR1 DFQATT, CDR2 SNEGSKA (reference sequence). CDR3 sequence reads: CSASPDRVKKNYGYTF. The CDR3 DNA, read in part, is TGCAGTGCTAGCCCAGACAGGGTTAAAAAAAACTATGGC.

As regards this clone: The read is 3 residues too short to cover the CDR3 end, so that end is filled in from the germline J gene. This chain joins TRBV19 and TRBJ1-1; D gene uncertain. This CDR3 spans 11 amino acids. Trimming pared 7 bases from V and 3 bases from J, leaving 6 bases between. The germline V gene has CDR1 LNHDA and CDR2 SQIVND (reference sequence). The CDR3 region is CASKKDTEAFF. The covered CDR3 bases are TGTGCCAGTAAGAAGGACACTGAA. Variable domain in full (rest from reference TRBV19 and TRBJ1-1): DGGITQSPKYLFRKEGQNVTLSCEQNLNHDAMYWYRQDPGQGLRLIYYSQIVNDFQKGDIAEGYSVSREKKESFPLTVTSAQKNPTAFYLCASKKDTEAFFGQGTRLTVV.

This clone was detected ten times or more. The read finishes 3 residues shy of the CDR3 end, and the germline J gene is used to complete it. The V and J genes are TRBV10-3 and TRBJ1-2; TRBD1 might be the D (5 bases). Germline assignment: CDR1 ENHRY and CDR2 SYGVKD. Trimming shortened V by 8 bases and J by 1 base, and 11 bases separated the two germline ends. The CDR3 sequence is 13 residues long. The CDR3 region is CAIGQGFNYGYTF. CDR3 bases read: TGTGCCATCGGCCAGGGCTTTAACTATGGC.

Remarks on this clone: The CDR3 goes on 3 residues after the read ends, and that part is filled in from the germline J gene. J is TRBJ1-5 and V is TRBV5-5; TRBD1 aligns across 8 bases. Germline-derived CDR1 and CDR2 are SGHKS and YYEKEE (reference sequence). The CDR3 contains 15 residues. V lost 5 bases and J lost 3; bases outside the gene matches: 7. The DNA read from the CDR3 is TGTGCCAGCAGTTCGACAGGGGCCAACAATCAGCCC. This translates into CASSSTGANNQP. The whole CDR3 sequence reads CASSSTGANNQPQHF.

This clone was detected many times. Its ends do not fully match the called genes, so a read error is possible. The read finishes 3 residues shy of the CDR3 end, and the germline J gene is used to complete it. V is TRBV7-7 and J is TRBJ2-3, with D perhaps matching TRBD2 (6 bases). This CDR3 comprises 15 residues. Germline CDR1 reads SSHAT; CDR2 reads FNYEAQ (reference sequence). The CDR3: CASSPLGGSTDTQYF. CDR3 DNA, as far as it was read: TGTGCTAGCAGCCCCCTCGGGGGAAGTACAGATACG.

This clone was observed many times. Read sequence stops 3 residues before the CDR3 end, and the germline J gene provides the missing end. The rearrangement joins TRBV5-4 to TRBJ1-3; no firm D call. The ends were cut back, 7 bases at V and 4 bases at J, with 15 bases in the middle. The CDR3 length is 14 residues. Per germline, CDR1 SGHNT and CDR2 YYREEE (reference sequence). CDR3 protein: CASRSEGAGNTIYF. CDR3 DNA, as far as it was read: TGTGCCAGCCGCTCTGAGGGTGCCGGAAACACC.

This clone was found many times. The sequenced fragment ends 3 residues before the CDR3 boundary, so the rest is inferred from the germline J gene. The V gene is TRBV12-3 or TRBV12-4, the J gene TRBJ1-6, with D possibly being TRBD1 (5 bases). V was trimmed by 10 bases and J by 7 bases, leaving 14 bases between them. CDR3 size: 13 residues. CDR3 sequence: CATKQGGNSPLHF. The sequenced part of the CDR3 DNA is TGTGCCACCAAGCAGGGAGGAAATTCACCC.

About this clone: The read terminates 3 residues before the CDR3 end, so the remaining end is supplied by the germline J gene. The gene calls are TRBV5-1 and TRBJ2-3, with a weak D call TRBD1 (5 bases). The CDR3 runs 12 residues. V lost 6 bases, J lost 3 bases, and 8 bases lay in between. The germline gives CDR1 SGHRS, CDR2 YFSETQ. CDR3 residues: CASTPGTDTQYF. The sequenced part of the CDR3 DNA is TGCGCCAGCACCCCAGGGACAGATACG.

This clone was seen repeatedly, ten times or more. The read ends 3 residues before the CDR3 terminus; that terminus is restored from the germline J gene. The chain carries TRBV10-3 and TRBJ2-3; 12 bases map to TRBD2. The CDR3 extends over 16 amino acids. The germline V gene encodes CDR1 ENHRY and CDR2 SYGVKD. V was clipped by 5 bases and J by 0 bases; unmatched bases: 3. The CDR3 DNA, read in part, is TGTGCCATCAGTACTACTAGCGGGGGGAGCACAGATACG. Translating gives CAISTTSGGSTDT. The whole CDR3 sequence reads CAISTTSGGSTDTQYF.

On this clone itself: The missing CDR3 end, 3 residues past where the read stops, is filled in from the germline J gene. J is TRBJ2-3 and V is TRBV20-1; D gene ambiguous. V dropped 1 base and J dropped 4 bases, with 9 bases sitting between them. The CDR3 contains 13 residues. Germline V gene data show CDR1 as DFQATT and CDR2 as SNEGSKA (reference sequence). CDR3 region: CSARARSADTQYF. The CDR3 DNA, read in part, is TGCAGTGCTAGAGCTCGGTCGGCAGATACG.